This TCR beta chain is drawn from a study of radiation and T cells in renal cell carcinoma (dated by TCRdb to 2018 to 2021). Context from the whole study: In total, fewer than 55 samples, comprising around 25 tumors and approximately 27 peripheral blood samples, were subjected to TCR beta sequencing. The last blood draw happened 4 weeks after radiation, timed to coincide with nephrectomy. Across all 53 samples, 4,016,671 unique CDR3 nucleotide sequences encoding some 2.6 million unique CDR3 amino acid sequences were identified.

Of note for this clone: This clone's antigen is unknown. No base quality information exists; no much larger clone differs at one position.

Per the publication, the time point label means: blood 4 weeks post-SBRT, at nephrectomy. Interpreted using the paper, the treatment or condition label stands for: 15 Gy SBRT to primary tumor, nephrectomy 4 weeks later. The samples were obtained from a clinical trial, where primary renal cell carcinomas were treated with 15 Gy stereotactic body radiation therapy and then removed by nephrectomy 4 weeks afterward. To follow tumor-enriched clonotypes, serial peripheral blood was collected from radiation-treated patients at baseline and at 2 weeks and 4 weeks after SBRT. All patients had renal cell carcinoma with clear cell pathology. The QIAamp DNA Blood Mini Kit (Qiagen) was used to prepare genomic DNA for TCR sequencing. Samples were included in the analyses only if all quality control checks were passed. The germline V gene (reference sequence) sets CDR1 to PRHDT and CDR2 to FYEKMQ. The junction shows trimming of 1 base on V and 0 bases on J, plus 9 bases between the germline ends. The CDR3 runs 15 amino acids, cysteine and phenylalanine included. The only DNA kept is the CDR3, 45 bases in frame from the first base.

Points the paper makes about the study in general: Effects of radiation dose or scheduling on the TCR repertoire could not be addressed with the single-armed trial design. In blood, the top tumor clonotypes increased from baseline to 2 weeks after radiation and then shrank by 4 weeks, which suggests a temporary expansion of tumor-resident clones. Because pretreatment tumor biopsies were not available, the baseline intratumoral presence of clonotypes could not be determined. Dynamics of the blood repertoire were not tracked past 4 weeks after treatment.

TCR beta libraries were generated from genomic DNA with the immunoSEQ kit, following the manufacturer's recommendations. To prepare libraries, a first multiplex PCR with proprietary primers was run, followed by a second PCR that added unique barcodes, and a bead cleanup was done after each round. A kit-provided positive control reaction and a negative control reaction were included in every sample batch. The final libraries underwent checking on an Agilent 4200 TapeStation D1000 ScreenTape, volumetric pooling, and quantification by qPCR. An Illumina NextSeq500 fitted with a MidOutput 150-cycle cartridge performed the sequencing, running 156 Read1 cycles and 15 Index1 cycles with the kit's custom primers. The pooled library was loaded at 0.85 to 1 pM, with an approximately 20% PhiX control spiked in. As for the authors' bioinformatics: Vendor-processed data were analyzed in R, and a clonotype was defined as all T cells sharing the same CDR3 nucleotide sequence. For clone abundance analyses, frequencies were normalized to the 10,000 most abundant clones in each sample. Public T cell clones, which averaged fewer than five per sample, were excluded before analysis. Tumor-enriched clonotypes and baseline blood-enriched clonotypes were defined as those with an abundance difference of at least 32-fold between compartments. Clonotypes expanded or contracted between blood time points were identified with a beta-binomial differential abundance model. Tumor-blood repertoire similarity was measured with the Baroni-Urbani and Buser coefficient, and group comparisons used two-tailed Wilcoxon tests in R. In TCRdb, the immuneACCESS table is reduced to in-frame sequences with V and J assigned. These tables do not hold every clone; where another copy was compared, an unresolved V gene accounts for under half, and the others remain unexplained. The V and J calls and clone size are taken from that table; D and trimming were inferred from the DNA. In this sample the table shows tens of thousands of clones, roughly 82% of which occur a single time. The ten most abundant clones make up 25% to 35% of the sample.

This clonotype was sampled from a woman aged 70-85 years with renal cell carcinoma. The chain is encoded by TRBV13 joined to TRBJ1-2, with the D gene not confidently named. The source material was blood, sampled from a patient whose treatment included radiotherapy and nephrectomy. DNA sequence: TGTGCCAGCAGCTTAGCCGGACGGGCTAACTATGGCTACACCTTC. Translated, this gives CASSLAGRANYGYTF. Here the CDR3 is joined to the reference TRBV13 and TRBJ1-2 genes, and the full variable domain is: AAGVIQSPRHLIKEKRETATLKCYPIPRHDTVYWYQQGPGQDPQFLISFYEKMQSDKGSIPDRFSAQQFSDYHSELNMSSLELGDSALYFCASSLAGRANYGYTFGSGTRLTVV.